This is a list of T cell receptor beta chains from one sample in a study of cytomegalovirus exposure and HLA in healthy donors. The data were produced by immunoSEQ multiplex PCR, yet TCRdb's version contains in-frame clones alone and is incomplete. Recorded for this sample: about 160,000 clones. Sample: PBMCs. These receptors all come from a woman between 55 and 75 years old in good health and CMV-seronegative. CDR3s include the opening cysteine and the closing phenylalanine or tryptophan. The D gene is left open where the match is weak.

d_call: TRBD1
v_call: TRBV6-1
j_call: TRBJ2-7
cdr3_nt: TGTGCCAGTGGACAGGGGTCCCTATACGAGCAGTACTTC
cdr3_aa: CASGQGSLYEQYF

d_call: TRBD2
v_call: TRBV5-4
j_call: TRBJ2-5
cdr3_nt: TGTGCCAGCAGCTTGGGTACTAGCGGGGGCCGAGGAGAGACCCAGTACTTC
cdr3_aa: CASSLGTSGGRGETQYF

d_call: TRBD1
v_call: TRBV6-6
j_call: TRBJ1-4
cdr3_nt: TGTGCCAGCAGCCGCTCCGGACAGGGAAGTGAAAAACTGTTTTTT
cdr3_aa: CASSRSGQGSEKLFF

d_call: -
v_call: TRBV27
j_call: TRBJ2-3
cdr3_nt: TGTGCCAGCAGTCTCAACTTGGTAGATACGCAGTATTTT
cdr3_aa: CASSLNLVDTQYF

d_call: TRBD1
v_call: TRBV27
j_call: TRBJ1-1
cdr3_nt: TGTGCCAGCAGCACAGGGGGCGCGAACACTGAAGCTTTCTTT
cdr3_aa: CASSTGGANTEAFF

d_call: TRBD1
v_call: TRBV7-6
j_call: TRBJ2-1
cdr3_nt: TGTGCCAGCAGCTTTTCGGGCAGGGGGCCCCCCTTGGACCCCTACAATGAGCAGTTCTTC
cdr3_aa: CASSFSGRGPPLDPYNEQFF

d_call: -
v_call: TRBV5-1
j_call: TRBJ2-5
cdr3_nt: TGCGCCAGCAGCTTGGGGGAGAGGGGGGAGACCCAGTACTTC
cdr3_aa: CASSLGERGETQYF

d_call: TRBD2
v_call: TRBV29-1
j_call: TRBJ2-3
cdr3_nt: TGCAGCGTTGGGCGGGGGAGCACAGATACGCAGTATTTT
cdr3_aa: CSVGRGSTDTQYF

d_call: TRBD2
v_call: TRBV5-6
j_call: TRBJ2-7
cdr3_nt: TGTGCCAGCAGCTTGTTAGCGGGTGACTACGAGCAGTACTTC
cdr3_aa: CASSLLAGDYEQYF

d_call: -
v_call: TRBV12-5
j_call: TRBJ1-3
cdr3_nt: TGTGCTAGTGGTTTGTTGACAGGAGCAAACTCTGGAAACACCATATATTTT
cdr3_aa: CASGLLTGANSGNTIYF

d_call: -
v_call: TRBV5-1
j_call: TRBJ2-6
cdr3_nt: TGCGCCAGCAGCTTGTCCTACGGGGCCAACGTCCTGACTTTC
cdr3_aa: CASSLSYGANVLTF

d_call: -
v_call: TRBV5-1
j_call: TRBJ2-7
cdr3_nt: TGCGCCAGCAGCTTACCGGCCTACGAGCAGTACTTC
cdr3_aa: CASSLPAYEQYF